One and the same sample provided the 30 T cell receptor beta chains below, sequenced in a study of OX40 agonist ivuxolimab in advanced cancers. Sequencing was performed with immunoSEQ multiplex PCR; in TCRdb, only in-frame clones are kept and a portion is missing. The sample shows fewer than 85,000 clones, 80% to 95% of them seen only once. The input for sequencing was CD4+ or CD8+ T cells sorted from blood, taken in a trial of the OX40 agonist ivuxolimab. These TCRs come from an adult with an advanced solid tumor such as melanoma, head and neck, liver or kidney cancer.

This chain connects TRBV7-9 to TRBJ2-2, with a tentative D call TRBD1 (5 bases). The germline V and J ends were trimmed by 7 bases and 5 bases, with 17 bases remaining between them. The CDR3 length is 15 residues. Germline loops: CDR1 SEHNR, CDR2 FQNEAQ (reference sequence). The DNA of the CDR3 is TGTGCCAGCATCGGTAGGGGCCGGCGAACCGGGGAGCTGTTTTTT. The encoded protein is CASIGRGRRTGELFF.

In DNA form, the CDR3 reads TGTGCCAGCAGCTTCCTCAGGGGGCCGGACACTGAAGCTTTCTTT. Translating it yields CASSFLRGPDTEAFF. The chain uses TRBV5-5 and TRBJ1-1, with 8 bases lining up with TRBD1. CDR1 SGHKS and CDR2 YYEKEE come from the germline V gene (reference sequence). V was clipped by 2 bases and J by 3 bases; unmatched bases: 6. CDR3 length equals 15 residues.

The chain joins TRBV19 to TRBJ1-2; tentatively, D is TRBD1 (6 bases). Germline V gene data show CDR1 as LNHDA and CDR2 as SQIVND (reference sequence). The CDR3 runs to 14 residues. Deletions cut 5 bases from V and 5 bases from J, with 15 bases between. As DNA, the CDR3 is TGTGCCAGTAGTCCCGGGGGGCTGGAGTATGGCTACACCTTC. It translates to CASSPGGLEYGYTF.

V and J are TRBV27 and TRBJ2-1; 16 nucleotides line up with TRBD2. In germline, CDR1 is MNHEY, CDR2 SMNVEV (reference sequence). The V segment lost 5 bases and the J segment 9 bases; nucleotides outside the gene matches: 10. CDR3 length: 17 residues. The DNA for the CDR3 is TGTGCCAGCAGTCCCCTGGGACTAGCGGGGGGGCGGGGTGAGCAGTTCTTC. Amino acids: CASSPLGLAGGRGEQFF.

This sequence joins TRBV9 and TRBJ1-1; 7 nucleotides align to TRBD1. Germline CDR1 is SGDLS and CDR2 is YYNGEE. Losses at the gene ends were 2 bases for V and 5 bases for J; bases not matched to a gene: 6. The CDR3 is made up of 14 amino acids. In DNA, the CDR3 is TGTGCCAGCAGCGTTTCGGGACAGATGACTGAAGCTTTCTTT. Its translation is CASSVSGQMTEAFF.

This sequence joins TRBV6-1 and TRBJ1-2; TRBD1 matches at 7 bases. CDR1 and CDR2 from the germline V gene are MNHNS and SASEGT. After removal of 3 bases from V and 4 bases from J, the junction contained 8 bases not matched to a gene. The CDR3 is 15 residues long. In nucleotides, the CDR3 is TGTGCCAGCAGTGAGACAAGTTGGGACAGCTATGGCTACACCTTC. This gives the protein CASSETSWDSYGYTF.

This rearrangement joins TRBV7-6 to TRBJ1-1; TRBD1 might be the D (5 bases). The CDR3 loop spans 15 amino acids. The germline V and J ends were trimmed by 3 bases and 6 bases, with 17 bases remaining between them. Germline V gives CDR1 SGHVS, CDR2 FNYEAQ. The CDR3 loop reads CASSFFSGEFSEAFF. The CDR3 DNA sequence: TGTGCCAGCAGCTTCTTTTCGGGGGAATTCTCTGAAGCTTTCTTT.

This clone has only a few counts. The rearrangement joins TRBV30 to TRBJ1-5, with D possibly being TRBD1 (6 bases). This CDR3 comprises 15 residues. With 2 bases removed from V and 0 bases from J, the gap between germline ends came to 11 bases. CDR1 is GTSNPN and CDR2 is SVGIG in the germline V gene (reference sequence). The CDR3 DNA is TGTGCCTGGAGTCTGGACAGTAATAGCAATCAGCCCCAGCATTTT. Translated: CAWSLDSNSNQPQHF.

There are a few counts of this clone. Other nucleotide sequences in the sample specify the same CDR3. The chain couples TRBV27 to TRBJ1-1; no definite D call. Germline V lookup: CDR1 MNHEY, CDR2 SMNVEV (reference sequence). The V gene lost 3 bases and the J gene lost 3 bases, with 8 bases spanning the gap. The CDR3 loop spans 13 amino acids. In nucleotides, the CDR3 is TGTGCCAGCAGTTTTGGAGGAGACACTGAAGCTTTCTTT. Protein: CASSFGGDTEAFF.

The chain has TRBV9 and TRBJ2-1; no firm D call. In germline, CDR1 is SGDLS, CDR2 YYNGEE. There are 13 residues in the CDR3. V was cut by 4 bases and J by 5 bases, with 10 bases left in between. The CDR3 nucleotides read TGTGCCAGCAGCCCCTGGGATCACAATGAGCAGTTCTTC. Amino acid sequence: CASSPWDHNEQFF. Based on the CDR3 plus reference TRBV9 and TRBJ2-1, the full variable domain is DSGVTQTPKHLITATGQRVTLRCSPRSGDLSVYWYQQSLDQGLQFLIQYYNGEERAKGNILERFSAQQFPDLHSELNLSSLELGDSALYFCASSPWDHNEQFFGPGTRLTVL.

The chain uses TRBV27 and TRBJ1-4, with 7 positions matching TRBD1. The CDR3 is 13 residues long. In germline, CDR1 is MNHEY, CDR2 SMNVEV (reference sequence). V trimming: 4 bases; J trimming: 7 bases; junction bases outside the gene matches: 3. The CDR3 bases are TGTGCCAGCAGTTCGGCAGGGGGTGAAAAACTGTTTTTT. This codes for CASSSAGGEKLFF.

The J gene is TRBJ2-7, the V gene TRBV27, with TRBD1 as a possible D gene (5 bases). The CDR3 runs 14 residues. V lost 4 bases and J 1 base, leaving 11 bases between the germline ends. Germline-derived CDR1 and CDR2 are MNHEY and SMNVEV (reference sequence). In DNA form, the CDR3 reads TGTGCCAGCAGTTCCCCGACAGCATCCTACGAGCAGTACTTC. Translated: CASSSPTASYEQYF.

This chain uses TRBV11-2 with TRBJ1-1, with unresolved D. V dropped 4 bases and J dropped 3 bases, with 6 bases sitting between them. The CDR3 sequence is 12 residues long. Per the germline V gene, CDR1 is SGHAT and CDR2 is FQNNGV. CDR3 nucleotide sequence: TGTGCCAGCAGCTCCGGAGACACTGAAGCTTTCTTT. Translated, it gives CASSSGDTEAFF.

The V call is TRBV27, the J call TRBJ1-2; 10 bases fit TRBD1. The germline V gene encodes CDR1 MNHEY and CDR2 SMNVEV (reference sequence). Trimming took 6 bases from V and 8 from J; bases not matched to a gene: 9. The CDR3 spans 14 residues. The CDR3 sequence is CASRPTGTGVGYTF. The CDR3 DNA is TGTGCCAGCAGACCTACCGGGACAGGGGTCGGCTACACCTTC.

The chain employs TRBV21-1 and TRBJ2-7; the D call in the table, TRBD1, was not verified against the DNA. TRBV21-1 is designated a pseudogene. CDR3 length equals 17 residues. Here the CDR3 DNA reads TGTGCCAGCATTCGCACAGGGGTCCCCCCTTGGTCCTACGAGCAGTACTTC. Protein sequence: CASIRTGVPPWSYEQYF.

The V gene is TRBV5-1, the J gene TRBJ2-7, with 11 positions matching TRBD1. V lost 7 bases and J lost 3; bases outside the gene matches: 15. Germline V CDR1 and CDR2: SGHRS, YFSETQ. The CDR3 covers 17 residues. The CDR3 loop reads CASSGPQGQGDIYEQYF. Written as DNA, the CDR3 is TGCGCCAGCTCGGGGCCCCAGGGACAGGGGGACATCTACGAGCAGTACTTC.

This clone counts as medium-sized. This chain uses TRBV7-9 with TRBJ1-1; D remains unclear. The germline V gene has CDR1 SEHNR and CDR2 FQNEAQ (reference sequence). This CDR3 is built from 14 residues. Trimming pared 1 base from V and 4 bases from J, leaving 10 bases between. CDR3 nucleotide sequence: TGTGCCAGCAGCTTAGAGTTAGGGTTCACTGAAGCTTTCTTT. The encoded protein is CASSLELGFTEAFF.

The chain uses TRBV15 and TRBJ1-1, with D unclear. Trimming took 0 bases from V and 1 from J, leaving 6 bases between them. The CDR3 totals 14 residues. Looked up from germline, CDR1 is LNHNV and CDR2 is YYDKDF (reference sequence). Here the CDR3 reads CATSRDRSNTEAFF. CDR3 DNA sequence: TGTGCCACCAGCAGAGATAGGTCGAACACTGAAGCTTTCTTT. The entire variable domain, with the rest obtained from reference TRBV15 and TRBJ1-1, is as follows: DAMVIQNPRYQVTQFGKPVTLSCSQTLNHNVMYWYQQKSSQAPKLLFHYYDKDFNNEADTPDNFQSRRPNTSFCFLDIRSPGLGDTAMYLCATSRDRSNTEAFFGQGTRLTVV.

The rearrangement uses TRBV7-9 and TRBJ2-5, with D tentatively TRBD1 (5 bases). The V and J ends lost 11 bases and 0 bases respectively, with 16 bases between them. The CDR3 extends over 14 amino acids. The germline V gene encodes CDR1 SEHNR and CDR2 FQNEAQ (reference sequence). Here the CDR3 DNA reads TGTGCCGGCATTTTCGACAGCAACCAAGAGACCCAGTACTTC. Translation: CAGIFDSNQETQYF.

The chain's CDR3 is CASSIAAGEYQETQYF. In DNA, the CDR3 is TGTGCCAGTAGTATAGCGGCAGGAGAGTACCAAGAGACCCAGTACTTC. The V call is TRBV19, the J call TRBJ2-5; no clear D gene. This CDR3 spans 16 amino acids. V was pared by 1 base and J by 0 bases, with 12 bases between. CDR1 is LNHDA, CDR2 SQIVND, per germline (reference sequence).

The rearrangement links TRBV7-3 to TRBJ1-6, with a tentative D call TRBD1 (6 bases). This CDR3 comprises 17 residues. V lost 5 bases and J lost 6, with 20 bases in between. The germline gives CDR1 SGHTA, CDR2 FQGTGA. The DNA of the CDR3 is TGTGCCAGCAGCCAACATTACCGGGGGACACCTAATTCACCCCTCCACTTT. It encodes CASSQHYRGTPNSPLHF.

The chain uses TRBV27 and TRBJ2-1; 7 nucleotides align to TRBD1. V dropped 5 bases and J dropped 1; count of bases not matched to a gene: 14. The CDR3 covers 18 residues. Germline loops: CDR1 MNHEY, CDR2 SMNVEV (reference sequence). The CDR3 bases are TGTGCCAGCAGTGTAGAACCAGGGGGTCCCCTATCCTACAATGAGCAGTTCTTC. Translating it yields CASSVEPGGPLSYNEQFF.

This chain uses TRBV5-6 with TRBJ2-2; no clear D gene. V lost 2 bases, J lost 7 bases, and 6 bases lay in between. Germline CDR1 reads SGHDT; CDR2 reads YYEEEE. The CDR3 loop spans 12 amino acids. As DNA, the CDR3 is TGTGCCAGCAGCTTTTTTTACGGGGAGCTGTTTTTT. Amino acids: CASSFFYGELFF.

The chain is built from TRBV5-1 and TRBJ1-2, with 10 bases matching TRBD1. Trimming took 4 bases from V and 3 from J; bases not matched to a gene: 9. This CDR3 region has 16 residues. In germline, CDR1 is SGHRS, CDR2 YFSETQ. CDR3 sequence: CASSTRQGASYYGYTF. The CDR3 region has the DNA TGCGCCAGCAGCACCAGACAGGGGGCGTCATACTATGGCTACACCTTC.

This clone was observed a few times. The genes are TRBV13 and TRBJ2-5; 12 bases are shared with TRBD1. The V gene end was trimmed by 5 bases and the J gene end by 5 bases; junction bases not matched to a gene: 9. Looked up from germline, CDR1 is PRHDT and CDR2 is FYEKMQ (reference sequence). The length of the CDR3 is 16 residues. The CDR3 spells CASSTPGQGAGETQYF. The CDR3 coding sequence is TGTGCCAGCAGCACCCCGGGACAGGGGGCCGGGGAGACCCAGTACTTC.

V and J are TRBV9 and TRBJ2-7, with D possibly being TRBD1 (6 bases). Trimming took off 3 bases at V and 0 bases at J, with 7 bases between the two ends. The germline gives CDR1 SGDLS, CDR2 YYNGEE. This CDR3 spans 13 amino acids. In nucleotides, the CDR3 is TGTGCCAGCAGCGCGACAGGCTCCTACGAGCAGTACTTC. This encodes CASSATGSYEQYF.

The chain is built from TRBV6-4 and TRBJ2-1; D is unclear. Trimming took 3 bases from V and 0 from J, leaving 6 bases between them. The CDR3 extends over 14 amino acids. Per germline, CDR1 MRHNA and CDR2 SNTAGT. The CDR3 nucleotides are TGTGCCAGCAGTGAGCGTGCCTCCTACAATGAGCAGTTCTTC. It yields the protein CASSERASYNEQFF.

This chain connects TRBV7-2 to TRBJ1-5; TRBD1 agrees at 7 bases. CDR1 is SGHTA and CDR2 is FQGNSA in the germline V gene. The V and J ends lost 5 bases and 4 bases, in that order; junction bases with no gene match: 5. This CDR3 comprises 14 residues. The CDR3 bases are TGTGCCAGCAGCGAGGACAGGCGGAATCAGCCCCAGCATTTT. Translation: CASSEDRRNQPQHF.

V usage is TRBV15 and J usage is TRBJ2-7; TRBD2 might be the D (5 bases). The germline V gene has CDR1 LNHNV and CDR2 YYDKDF (reference sequence). The V end was cut by 1 base, the J end by 2 bases, with 12 bases between. The CDR3 is 15 amino acids. CDR3 residues: CATSRGRLEAYEQYF. In nucleotides, the CDR3 is TGTGCCACCAGCAGAGGGCGATTGGAGGCCTACGAGCAGTACTTC.

Concerning this clone: At one end, the junction sequence differs from germline, possibly due to a read error. The CDR3 reads CASRSGTSGAFLF. CDR3 nucleotides: TGTGCCAGCAGATCGGGGACTAGCGGGGCCTTTCTTTTC. This chain joins TRBV27 and TRBJ2-7; TRBD2 aligns across 13 bases. The CDR3 spans 13 residues. Germline V gene data show CDR1 as MNHEY and CDR2 as SMNVEV (reference sequence).